This entry lists 6 T cell receptor beta chains sequenced from one sample in a study of T-cell memory formation after mild COVID-19. TCRdb itself ran the 5' RACE reads through MiXCR, one entry per CDR3 protein. The data contain approximately 430,000 distinct CDR3 sequences, 20% to 30% of them seen just once; the ten biggest clones take up over 10%. The sample taken for sequencing was PBMCs or a T cell subset sorted from them (not recorded which). The receptors derive from an adult woman who had mild COVID-19 (a few samples of this study predate the infection). Cell type and time point are not known.

This clonotype was detected only a few times. The chain joins TRBV4-2 to TRBJ2-1; D remains ambiguous. This CDR3 is built from 14 residues. Germline-derived CDR1 and CDR2 are LGHNA and YNFKEQ. The V and J ends lost 3 bases and 4 bases respectively, with 10 bases between them. CDR3 in DNA: TGTGCCAGCAGCCAGCTCACAGCTTACAATGAGCAGTTCTTC. Protein product: CASSQLTAYNEQFF.

This clonotype showed up just a few times. The rearrangement joins TRBV5-1 to TRBJ1-1, with D uncertain. The CDR3 covers 14 residues. CDR1 SGHRS and CDR2 YFSETQ come from the germline V gene. V dropped 4 bases and J dropped 4 bases, with 14 bases sitting between them. The CDR3 sequence is CASSPRWESTEAFF. The DNA of the CDR3 is TGCGCCAGCAGCCCCCGGTGGGAGAGCACTGAAGCTTTCTTT.

This clonotype was detected ten times or more. This chain joins TRBV7-3 and TRBJ1-1, with a possible D match to TRBD1 (6 bases). Germline lookup yields CDR1 SGHTA and CDR2 FQGTGA. CDR3 length: 14 residues. The ends were cut back, 2 bases at V and 2 bases at J, with 9 bases in the middle. CDR3 nucleotides: TGTGCCAGCAGCTTACAGGGGTCCAACACTGAAGCTTTCTTT. This gives the protein CASSLQGSNTEAFF.

The chain uses TRBV29-1 and TRBJ1-1; TRBD1 matches at 7 bases. The V gene's germline CDR1 is SQVTM and CDR2 ANQGSEA. There are 15 residues in the CDR3. Trimming took 6 bases from V and 1 from J; bases not matched to a gene: 11. This CDR3 is CSVRTGTKGNTEAFF. The CDR3 DNA reads as TGCAGCGTGCGGACAGGAACAAAGGGGAACACTGAAGCTTTCTTT.

This chain joins TRBV10-3 and TRBJ2-3, with TRBD1 matching 8 bases. Germline values: CDR1 ENHRY, CDR2 SYGVKD. This CDR3 contains 15 residues. The junction had 10 bases not matched to a gene; V was cut back by 8 bases and J by 3 bases. For the CDR3, the DNA is TGTGCCATCTCAGTGGGGCAGGGGGCTACAGATACGCAGTATTTT. It translates to CAISVGQGATDTQYF.

This clonotype was found a few times. The rearrangement uses TRBV30 and TRBJ2-1, with 9 bases identical to TRBD1. Per germline, CDR1 GTSNPN and CDR2 SVGIG (reference sequence). This CDR3 has 17 residues. With 4 bases clipped from V and 1 base from J, the junction kept 11 bases outside the gene matches. As DNA, the CDR3 is TGTGCCTGGAACGGACAGGGGTACGTTGGATCCTACAATGAGCAGTTCTTC. Residues: CAWNGQGYVGSYNEQFF.